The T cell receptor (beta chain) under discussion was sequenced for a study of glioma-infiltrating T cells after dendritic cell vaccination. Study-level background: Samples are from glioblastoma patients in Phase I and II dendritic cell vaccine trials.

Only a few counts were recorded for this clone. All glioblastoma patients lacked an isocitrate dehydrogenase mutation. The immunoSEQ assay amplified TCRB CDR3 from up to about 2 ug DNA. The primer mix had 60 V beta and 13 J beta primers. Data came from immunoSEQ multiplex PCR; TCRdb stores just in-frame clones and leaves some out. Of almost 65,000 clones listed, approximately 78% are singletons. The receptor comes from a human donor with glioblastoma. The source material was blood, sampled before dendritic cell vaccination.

The CDR3 spells CASGYQGAGDYTQYF. In nucleotides, the CDR3 is TGTGCTAGTGGTTACCAAGGGGCAGGGGATTATACGCAGTATTTT. The chain uses TRBV12-5 and TRBJ2-3; D is possibly TRBD1 (6 bases). V lost 4 bases and J lost 7, with 18 bases in between. The CDR3 loop spans 15 amino acids. Germline CDR1 LGHNT, CDR2 FRNRAP.